This T cell receptor (beta chain) was recorded in a study of T cell repertoires in cytomegalovirus infection. One entry per CDR3 protein results from TCRdb running MiXCR on the reads. The data show 300,000 to 400,000 distinct CDR3 sequences, less than 20% seen once. This clonotype was counted at least ten times. Per the germline V gene, CDR1 is MNHEY and CDR2 is SMNVEV (reference sequence). V lost 4 bases, J lost 0 bases, and 11 bases stayed unmatched. The CDR3 length is 20 residues. This TCR was recovered from a human donor in good health (CMV status not recorded). Some clones in this sample may be carry-over from other donors' samples. The chain combines TRBV27 with TRBJ2-1; 14 bases match TRBD2. Material for sequencing was PBMCs. The CDR3 sequence is CASSSRLAGGPASSYNEQFF. The CDR3 DNA sequence: TGTGCCAGCAGTTCGAGACTAGCGGGAGGGCCGGCGAGCTCCTACAATGAGCAGTTCTTC.